This T cell receptor (beta chain) was obtained from a study of tumor and adjacent non-tumor tissue in lung cancer. Study context: Aged roughly 31 to 76 years, patients included more than nine men and 5 women with stage I to III disease. The study's findings and limits: Tumor TCR diversity, when higher, was linked to shorter survival. TCR diversity was significantly greater in tumor than normal lung tissue.

TCRbeta libraries were built with three rounds of nested PCR, modified from ARM-PCR. TCRdb ran MiXCR on the multiplex PCR reads and lists one entry per CDR3 protein. In the table there are approximately 82,000 distinct CDR3 sequences, over 60% of which are singletons. Comments on this clonotype: Its matching antigen is unknown. An end of the junction does not agree with germline; a read error may underlie this.

This sample's RNA came from whole unsorted tissue. The normal lung tissue was taken more than 3 cm from the tumor edge. Chemotherapy-naive patients with new lung cancer underwent thoracic surgery in China, August–November 2014. The CDR3 spans 13 residues. Germline CDR1 is ENHRY and CDR2 is SYGVKD. This rearrangement joins TRBV10-3 to TRBJ2-5, with 9 bases identical to TRBD1. Sequencing used distant non-tumor lung tissue. This TCR was recovered from a man aged 65 to 79 with non-small cell lung cancer. Here the CDR3 reads CAISGQGGENQYF. CDR3 sequence (DNA): TGTGCCATCAGTGGACAGGGGGGGGAGAACCAGTATTTC.